The TCR beta chain described here comes from a study of blood T cells in healthy people across ages. Trimming shortened V by 1 base and J by 4 bases, and 4 bases separated the two germline ends. The CDR3 extends over 11 amino acids. Per germline, CDR1 DFQATT and CDR2 SNEGSKA (reference sequence). This clonotype was recorded a few times. For the second PCR, which ran for about 7 to 11 cycles, a sample-barcoded 5' primer and a J-beta primer mix were used. TCRdb re-called the 5' RACE reads through MiXCR, storing one row per CDR3 protein. The sample carries 550,000 to 700,000 distinct CDR3 sequences, roughly 29% recorded once.

This chain links TRBV20-1 with TRBJ2-5, with D unresolved. This receptor was obtained from a woman in her sixties or seventies in good health. Sequencing was performed on blood. The CDR3 bases are TGCAGTGCTAGAGTCAGAGAGACCCAGTACTTC. This translates into CSARVRETQYF.